A selection of T cell receptor beta chains follows, all from one sample in a study of CD8+CD57+ T cells in acquired aplastic anemia. TCRdb passed the reads through MiXCR, listing each CDR3 protein once. The repertoire holds just over 400,000 distinct CDR3 sequences, with around 68% as singletons. Sequences were obtained from sorted CD4+, CD8+, or CD8+CD57+ T cells (not recorded which) from PBMCs. The receptors here all came from a human donor in good health, serving as a control. Both conserved end residues are part of each CDR3. A D gene is named only where the DNA matches it firmly. Part of the rows lack a size; the others show once, few, many or a class for expanded clones.

D gene: .; V gene: TRBV19; clone size: .; J gene: TRBJ1-2; CDR3 protein: CASSMPSNYGYTF; CDR3 DNA: TGTGCCAGTAGTATGCCGAGTAACTATGGCTACACCTTC
D gene: .; V gene: TRBV7-8; clone size: once; J gene: TRBJ1-4; CDR3 protein: CASRQNSNTEAFFFF; CDR3 DNA: TGTGCCAGCAGGCAAAACTCCAACACTGAAGCTTTCTTTTTTTTT
D gene: TRBD2; V gene: TRBV4-2; clone size: many; J gene: TRBJ2-7; CDR3 protein: CASSPTASGAYEQYF; CDR3 DNA: TGTGCCAGCAGCCCGACTGCTAGCGGAGCCTACGAGCAGTACTTC
D gene: TRBD2; V gene: TRBV20-1; clone size: few; J gene: TRBJ2-3; CDR3 protein: CSASKTSGGTDTQYF; CDR3 DNA: TGCAGTGCTAGTAAAACTAGCGGGGGGACAGATACGCAGTATTTT
D gene: TRBD1; V gene: TRBV11-1; clone size: once; J gene: TRBJ2-7; CDR3 protein: CASSSGLGQSSYEQYF; CDR3 DNA: TGTGCCAGCAGCTCCGGACTGGGACAGAGCTCCTACGAGCAGTACTTC
D gene: .; V gene: TRBV7-2; clone size: .; J gene: TRBJ2-7; CDR3 protein: CASSFEAGEYEQYF; CDR3 DNA: TGTGCCAGCAGCTTCGAGGCAGGGGAATACGAGCAGTACTTC
D gene: .; V gene: TRBV5-1; clone size: many; J gene: TRBJ1-1; CDR3 protein: CASSLQGRGNTEAFF; CDR3 DNA: TGCGCCAGCAGCTTACAGGGAAGGGGGAACACTGAAGCTTTCTTT
D gene: .; V gene: TRBV7-3; clone size: once; J gene: TRBJ1-6; CDR3 protein: CASSLAPQETQLLF; CDR3 DNA: TGTGCCAGCAGCTTAGCCCCGCAAGAGACACAGCTCCTCTTT
D gene: .; V gene: TRBV2; clone size: many; J gene: TRBJ1-4; CDR3 protein: CASSDRGHEKLFF; CDR3 DNA: TGTGCCAGCAGTGACAGGGGTCATGAAAAACTGTTTTTT
D gene: TRBD2; V gene: TRBV5-1; clone size: many; J gene: TRBJ2-2; CDR3 protein: CASSLVAGGTGELFF; CDR3 DNA: TGCGCCAGCAGCTTGGTAGCGGGGGGTACCGGGGAGCTGTTTTTT
D gene: .; V gene: TRBV7-2; clone size: many; J gene: TRBJ1-1; CDR3 protein: CASSLQGWATEAFF; CDR3 DNA: TGTGCCAGCAGCTTACAGGGATGGGCCACTGAAGCTTTCTTT
D gene: .; V gene: TRBV5-5; clone size: .; J gene: TRBJ1-2; CDR3 protein: CASSLSGTNGYTF; CDR3 DNA: TGTGCCAGCAGCTTATCTGGCACAAATGGCTACACCTTC
D gene: .; V gene: TRBV5-5; clone size: .; J gene: TRBJ2-7; CDR3 protein: CAGTTVGQQYF; CDR3 DNA: TGTGCTGGGACGACTGTAGGGCAGCAGTACTTC
D gene: .; V gene: TRBV20-1; clone size: many; J gene: TRBJ2-7; CDR3 protein: CSVALIGGPDRGEQYF; CDR3 DNA: TGCAGTGTAGCTCTTATCGGGGGTCCGGATCGGGGCGAGCAGTACTTC
D gene: .; V gene: TRBV9; clone size: many; J gene: TRBJ2-2; CDR3 protein: CASSVGRPNTGELFF; CDR3 DNA: TGTGCCAGCAGCGTAGGGAGACCTAACACCGGGGAGCTGTTTTTT
D gene: TRBD1; V gene: TRBV18; clone size: .; J gene: TRBJ1-5; CDR3 protein: CASSPRTGSNQPQHF; CDR3 DNA: TGTGCCAGCTCACCACGGACAGGGAGCAATCAGCCCCAGCATTTT
D gene: TRBD1; V gene: TRBV9; clone size: .; J gene: TRBJ2-1; CDR3 protein: CASSLRTGGNTPQFF; CDR3 DNA: TGTGCCAGCAGCCTAAGGACAGGGGGTAACACACCGCAGTTCTTC
D gene: .; V gene: TRBV19; clone size: .; J gene: TRBJ1-2; CDR3 protein: CASSLVDRNYGYTF; CDR3 DNA: TGTGCCAGCAGCTTAGTCGACAGGAACTATGGCTACACCTTC
D gene: .; V gene: TRBV7-9; clone size: .; J gene: TRBJ1-2; CDR3 protein: CASSYFEQFFGPGYTF; CDR3 DNA: .
D gene: .; V gene: TRBV2; clone size: .; J gene: TRBJ1-2; CDR3 protein: CASSRTGDDYGYTF; CDR3 DNA: TGTGCCAGCAGTAGGACCGGGGACGACTATGGCTACACCTTC
D gene: .; V gene: TRBV7-2; clone size: few; J gene: TRBJ2-3; CDR3 protein: CTSSLPLAGSTDTQYF; CDR3 DNA: TGTACCAGCAGCCTACCTTTGGCGGGTAGCACAGATACGCAGTATTTT
D gene: .; V gene: TRBV9; clone size: .; J gene: TRBJ2-6; CDR3 protein: CASSLWGRAGSNVLTF; CDR3 DNA: TGTGCCAGCAGTCTATGGGGCAGGGCTGGTTCCAACGTCCTGACTTTC
D gene: TRBD1; V gene: TRBV7-9; clone size: .; J gene: TRBJ2-7; CDR3 protein: CASSHHFVTGGARQYF; CDR3 DNA: TGTGCCAGCAGCCATCATTTCGTGACAGGGGGCGCGAGGCAGTACTTC
D gene: .; V gene: TRBV7-2; clone size: .; J gene: TRBJ1-3; CDR3 protein: CASSLAGNTIGF; CDR3 DNA: TGTGCCAGCAGCCTGGCCGGAAACACCATTGGCTTT
D gene: TRBD1; V gene: TRBV7-9; clone size: .; J gene: TRBJ2-7; CDR3 protein: CASSSSVLAGGLVF; CDR3 DNA: TGTGCCAGCAGCTCTTCCGTACTAGCAGGGGGCCTAGTCTTC
D gene: .; V gene: TRBV5-4; clone size: .; J gene: TRBJ2-7; CDR3 protein: CASSMHLDSAYEQYF; CDR3 DNA: TGTGCCAGCAGCATGCACCTAGACTCAGCCTACGAGCAGTACTTC
D gene: .; V gene: TRBV7-2; clone size: once; J gene: TRBJ1-6; CDR3 protein: CASSLGGGTSPLHF; CDR3 DNA: TGTGCCAGCAGCTTAGGGGGAGGGACTTCACCCCTCCACTTT
D gene: .; V gene: TRBV12-3/TRBV12-4; clone size: .; J gene: TRBJ2-5; CDR3 protein: CASSPSGRDQETQYF; CDR3 DNA: TGTGCCAGCAGTCCCTCCGGGCGGGACCAAGAGACCCAGTACTTC
D gene: TRBD1; V gene: TRBV2; clone size: .; J gene: TRBJ2-2; CDR3 protein: CASSLDRESSGELFF; CDR3 DNA: TGTGCCAGCAGTCTCGACAGGGAGTCTAGCGGGGAGCTGTTTTTT
D gene: .; V gene: TRBV27; clone size: few; J gene: TRBJ1-4; CDR3 protein: CASSPDRFPNEKLFF; CDR3 DNA: TGTGCCAGCAGTCCAGACAGATTTCCTAATGAAAAACTGTTTTTT
D gene: .; V gene: TRBV7-4; clone size: once; J gene: TRBJ1-2; CDR3 protein: CASSLMAKKGTTSF; CDR3 DNA: TGTGCCAGCAGCTTAATGGCCAAGAAGGGGACTACGAGCTTC
D gene: TRBD1; V gene: TRBV9; clone size: once; J gene: TRBJ2-3; CDR3 protein: CASSPGQGAGGYNF; CDR3 DNA: TGTGCCAGCAGCCCAGGACAGGGGGCGGGTGGGTACAATTTT
D gene: TRBD1; V gene: TRBV7-3; clone size: .; J gene: TRBJ2-3; CDR3 protein: CASSPDRGDYTQYF; CDR3 DNA: TGTGCCAGCAGCCCGGACAGGGGGGATTATACGCAGTATTTT
D gene: TRBD1; V gene: TRBV20-1; clone size: many; J gene: TRBJ1-5; CDR3 protein: CSAIDRGLGGNQPQHF; CDR3 DNA: TGCAGTGCCATAGACAGGGGGCTTGGGGGCAATCAGCCCCAGCATTTT
D gene: .; V gene: TRBV29-1; clone size: few; J gene: TRBJ1-2; CDR3 protein: CSVEERGSGVYGYTF; CDR3 DNA: TGCAGCGTTGAAGAACGGGGTTCTGGGGTCTATGGCTACACCTTC
D gene: .; V gene: TRBV6-6; clone size: .; J gene: TRBJ2-5; CDR3 protein: CASCRDQETQYF; CDR3 DNA: TGTGCCAGCTGCAGGGACCAAGAGACCCAGTACTTC
D gene: .; V gene: TRBV10-3; clone size: .; J gene: TRBJ2-7; CDR3 protein: CAISEEEGAYFEQYF; CDR3 DNA: TGTGCCATCAGTGAGGAGGAGGGGGCTTACTTCGAGCAGTACTTC
D gene: TRBD2; V gene: TRBV12-3/TRBV12-4; clone size: .; J gene: TRBJ2-7; CDR3 protein: CASSQGLALSSYEQYF; CDR3 DNA: TGCGCCAGCAGCCAAGGACTAGCGCTGAGCTCCTACGAGCAGTACTTC
D gene: .; V gene: TRBV6-6; clone size: .; J gene: TRBJ1-1; CDR3 protein: CASSPTGLSTEAFF; CDR3 DNA: TGTGCCAGCAGTCCGACAGGATTGAGCACTGAAGCTTTCTTT
D gene: TRBD1; V gene: TRBV2; clone size: .; J gene: TRBJ2-1; CDR3 protein: CASRWTGVFF; CDR3 DNA: TGTGCCAGCCGTTGGACAGGGGTGTTCTTC
D gene: .; V gene: TRBV7-2; clone size: many; J gene: TRBJ1-1; CDR3 protein: CASSLNRNEAFF; CDR3 DNA: TGTGCCAGCAGCCTCAACAGAAATGAAGCTTTCTTT
D gene: .; V gene: TRBV7-2; clone size: .; J gene: TRBJ2-7; CDR3 protein: CASSLAGSGSYEQYF; CDR3 DNA: TGTGCCAGCAGCTTAGCAGGGTCCGGCTCCTACGAGCAGTACTTC
D gene: TRBD1; V gene: TRBV2; clone size: many; J gene: TRBJ1-1; CDR3 protein: CASSEQGEGEAFF; CDR3 DNA: TGTGCCAGCAGTGAACAGGGGGAAGGTGAAGCTTTCTTT
D gene: .; V gene: TRBV6-6; clone size: many; J gene: TRBJ1-4; CDR3 protein: CASSRQRKLFF; CDR3 DNA: TGTGCCAGCAGTAGACAAAGAAAACTGTTTTTT
D gene: TRBD2; V gene: TRBV6-6; clone size: many; J gene: TRBJ2-1; CDR3 protein: CASSYGRPSGRSSYNEQFF; CDR3 DNA: TGTGCCAGCAGTTACGGACGCCCTAGCGGGAGGAGCTCCTACAATGAGCAGTTCTTC
D gene: .; V gene: TRBV3-1; clone size: few; J gene: TRBJ1-3; CDR3 protein: CASSQGAVSSGNTIYF; CDR3 DNA: TGTGCCAGCAGCCAAGGCGCAGTTAGCTCTGGAAACACCATATATTTT